This entry concerns a single T cell receptor beta chain. Its antigen remains unidentified. This sample is part of a study of T cell repertoires and HLA-DP antigens. The primer mix covered 54 TRBV segments and 13 TRBJ segments. Sequenced by immunoSEQ multiplex PCR; TCRdb stores in-frame clones only, minus some. The repertoire holds some 110,000 clones, with around 93% as singletons. The study, taken as a whole, reports: Against both alloantigens, CD137+ clonality was similar, around 0.36.

CDR1 is SEHNR, CDR2 FQNEAQ, per germline (reference sequence). The CDR3 length is 12 residues. V lost 1 base and J 8 bases, leaving 6 bases between the germline ends. The sequenced material came from CD4+ T cells from PBMCs. V usage is TRBV7-9 and J usage is TRBJ1-5; D call uncertain. This receptor was obtained from a woman aged 18-35 years in good health and CMV-seronegative. The CDR3 DNA sequence: TGTGCCAGCAGCTTAGATTTGGAGCCCCAGCATTTT. Translating it yields CASSLDLEPQHF.